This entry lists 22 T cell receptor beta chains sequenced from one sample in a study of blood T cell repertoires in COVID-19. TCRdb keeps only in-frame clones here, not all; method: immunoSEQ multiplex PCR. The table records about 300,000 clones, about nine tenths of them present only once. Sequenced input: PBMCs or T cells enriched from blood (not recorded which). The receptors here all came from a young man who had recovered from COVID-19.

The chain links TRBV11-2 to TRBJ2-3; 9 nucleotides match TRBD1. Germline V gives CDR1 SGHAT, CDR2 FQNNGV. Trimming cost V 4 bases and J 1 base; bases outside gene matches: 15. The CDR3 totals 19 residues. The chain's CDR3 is CASSSYYSRDRVGTDTQYF. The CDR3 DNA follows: TGTGCCAGCAGCTCGTACTACTCCCGGGACAGGGTGGGCACAGATACGCAGTATTTT.

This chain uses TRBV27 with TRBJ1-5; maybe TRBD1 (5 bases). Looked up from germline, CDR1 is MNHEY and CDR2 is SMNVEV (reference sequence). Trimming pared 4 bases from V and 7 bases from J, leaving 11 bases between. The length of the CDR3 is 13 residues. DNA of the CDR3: TGTGCCAGCAGTTGGGTGGCAGGGCAGCCCCAGCATTTT. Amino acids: CASSWVAGQPQHF.

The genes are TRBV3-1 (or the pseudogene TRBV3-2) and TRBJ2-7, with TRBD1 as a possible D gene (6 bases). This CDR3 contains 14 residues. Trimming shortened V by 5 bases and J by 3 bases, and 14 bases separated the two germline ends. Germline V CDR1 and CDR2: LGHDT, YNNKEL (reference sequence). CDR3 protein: CASSTTQGNYEQYF. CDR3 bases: TGTGCCAGCAGCACAACTCAGGGGAACTACGAGCAGTACTTC.

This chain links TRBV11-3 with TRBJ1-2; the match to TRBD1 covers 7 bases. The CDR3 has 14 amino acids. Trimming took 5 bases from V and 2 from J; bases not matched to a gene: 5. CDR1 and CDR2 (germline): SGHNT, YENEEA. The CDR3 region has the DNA TGTGCCAGCAGCGCCCGACAGGGAAACTATGGCTACACCTTC. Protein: CASSARQGNYGYTF.

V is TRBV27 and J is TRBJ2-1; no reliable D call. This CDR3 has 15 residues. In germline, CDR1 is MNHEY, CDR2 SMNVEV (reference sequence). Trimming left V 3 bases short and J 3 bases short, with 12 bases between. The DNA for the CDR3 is TGTGCCAGCAGTTTGCAATCGAGCCTCTACAATGAGCAGTTCTTC. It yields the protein CASSLQSSLYNEQFF.

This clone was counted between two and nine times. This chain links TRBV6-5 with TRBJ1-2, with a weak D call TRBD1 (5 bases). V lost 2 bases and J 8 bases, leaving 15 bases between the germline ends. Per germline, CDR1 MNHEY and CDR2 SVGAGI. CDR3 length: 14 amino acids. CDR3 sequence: CASSYLRDTNGYTF. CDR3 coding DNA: TGTGCCAGCAGTTACCTCAGGGATACGAACGGCTACACCTTC.

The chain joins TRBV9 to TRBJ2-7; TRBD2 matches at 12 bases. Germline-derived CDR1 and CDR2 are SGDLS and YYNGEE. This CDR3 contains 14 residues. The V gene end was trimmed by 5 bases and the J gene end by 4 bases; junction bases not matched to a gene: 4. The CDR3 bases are TGTGCCAGCAGTCCGACTAGCGGGGGTTACGAGCAGTACTTC. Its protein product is CASSPTSGGYEQYF.

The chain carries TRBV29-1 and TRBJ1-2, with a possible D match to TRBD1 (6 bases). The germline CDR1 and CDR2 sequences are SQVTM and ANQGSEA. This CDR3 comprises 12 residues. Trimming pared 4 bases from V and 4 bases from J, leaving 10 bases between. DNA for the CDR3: TGCAGCGTTGGTCGAGGGGGCTATGGCTACACCTTC. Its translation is CSVGRGGYGYTF.

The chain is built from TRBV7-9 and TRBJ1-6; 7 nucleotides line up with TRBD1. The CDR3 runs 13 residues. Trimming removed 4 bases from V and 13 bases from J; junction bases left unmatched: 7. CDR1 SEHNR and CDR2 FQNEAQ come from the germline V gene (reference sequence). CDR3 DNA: TGTGCCAGCAGCTCCCCGACAGGGATCCCCCTCCACTTT. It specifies CASSSPTGIPLHF. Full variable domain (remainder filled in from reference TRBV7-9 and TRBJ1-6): DTGVSQNPRHKITKRGQNVTFRCDPISEHNRLYWYRQTLGQGPEFLTYFQNEAQLEKSRLLSDRFSAERPKGSFSTLEIQRTEQGDSAMYLCASSSPTGIPLHFGNGTRLTVT.

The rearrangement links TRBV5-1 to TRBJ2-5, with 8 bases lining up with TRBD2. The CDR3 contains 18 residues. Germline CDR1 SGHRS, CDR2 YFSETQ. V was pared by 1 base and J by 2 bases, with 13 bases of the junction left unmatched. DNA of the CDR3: TGCGCCAGCAGCTTGTTTGGTCGAAGGGCGGGAGGTCAAGAGACCCAGTACTTC. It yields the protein CASSLFGRRAGGQETQYF.

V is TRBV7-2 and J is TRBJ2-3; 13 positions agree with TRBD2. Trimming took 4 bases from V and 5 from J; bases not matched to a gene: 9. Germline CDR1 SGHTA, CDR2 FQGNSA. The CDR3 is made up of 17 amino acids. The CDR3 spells CASSSTSGRSRGDTQYF. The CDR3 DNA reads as TGTGCCAGCAGCTCGACTAGCGGGAGGTCCCGAGGAGATACGCAGTATTTT.

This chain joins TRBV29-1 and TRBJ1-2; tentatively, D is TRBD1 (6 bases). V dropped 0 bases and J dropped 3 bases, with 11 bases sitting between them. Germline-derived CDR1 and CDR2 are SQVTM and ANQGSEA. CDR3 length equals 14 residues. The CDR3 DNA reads TGCAGCGTTGAAGAGACAGGAGGTCACTATGGCTACACCTTC. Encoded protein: CSVEETGGHYGYTF.

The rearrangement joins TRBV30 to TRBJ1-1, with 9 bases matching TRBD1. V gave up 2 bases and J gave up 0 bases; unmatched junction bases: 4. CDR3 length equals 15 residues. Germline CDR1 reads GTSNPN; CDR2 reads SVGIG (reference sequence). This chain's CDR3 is CAWSPGQGLNTEAFF. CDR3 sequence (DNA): TGTGCCTGGAGTCCGGGACAGGGACTGAACACTGAAGCTTTCTTT.

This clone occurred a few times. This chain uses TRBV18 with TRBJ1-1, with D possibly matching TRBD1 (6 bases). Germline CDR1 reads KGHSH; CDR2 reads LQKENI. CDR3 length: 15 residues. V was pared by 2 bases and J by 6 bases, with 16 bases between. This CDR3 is CASSPTTSRGSEAFF. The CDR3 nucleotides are TGTGCCAGCTCACCAACAACCTCCAGGGGATCTGAAGCTTTCTTT.

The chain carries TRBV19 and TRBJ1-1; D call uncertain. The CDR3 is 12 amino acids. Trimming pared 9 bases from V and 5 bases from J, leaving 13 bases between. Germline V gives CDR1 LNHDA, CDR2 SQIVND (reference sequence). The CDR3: CASREDWTEAFF. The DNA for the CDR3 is TGTGCCAGCCGAGAAGATTGGACTGAAGCTTTCTTT.

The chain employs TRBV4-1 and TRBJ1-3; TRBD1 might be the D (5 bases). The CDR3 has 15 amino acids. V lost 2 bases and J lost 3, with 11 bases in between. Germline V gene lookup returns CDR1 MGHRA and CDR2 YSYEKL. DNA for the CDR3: TGCGCCAGCAGCCAAACGCGGGACTTTGGAAACACCATATATTTT. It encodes CASSQTRDFGNTIYF.

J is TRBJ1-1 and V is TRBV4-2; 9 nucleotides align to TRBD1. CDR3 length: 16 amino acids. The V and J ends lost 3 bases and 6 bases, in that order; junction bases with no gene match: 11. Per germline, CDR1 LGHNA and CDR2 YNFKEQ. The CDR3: CASSQVGGQGISEAFF. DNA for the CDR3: TGTGCCAGCAGCCAGGTCGGAGGACAGGGGATTTCTGAAGCTTTCTTT.

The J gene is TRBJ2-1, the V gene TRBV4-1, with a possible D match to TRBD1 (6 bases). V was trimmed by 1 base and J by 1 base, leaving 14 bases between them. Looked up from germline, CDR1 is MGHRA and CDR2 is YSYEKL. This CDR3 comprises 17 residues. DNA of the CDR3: TGCGCCAGCAGCCAAGGGACAGTCTCTAAGTCCTACAATGAGCAGTTCTTC. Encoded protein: CASSQGTVSKSYNEQFF.

The CDR3, as DNA: TGTGCCAGCATTTCTGGGCAGGGGCTTGCTGAAGCTTTCTTT. This codes for CASISGQGLAEAFF. The chain employs TRBV6-5 and TRBJ1-1; D may be TRBD1 (6 bases). Germline assignment: CDR1 MNHEY and CDR2 SVGAGI. The CDR3 spans 14 residues. Trimming cost V 7 bases and J 6 bases, with 18 bases left between them.

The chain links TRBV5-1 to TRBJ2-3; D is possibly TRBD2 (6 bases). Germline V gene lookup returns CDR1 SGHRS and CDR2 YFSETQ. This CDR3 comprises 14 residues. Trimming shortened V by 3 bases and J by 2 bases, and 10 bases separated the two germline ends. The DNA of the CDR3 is TGCGCCAGCAGCTCGGGACTTACCACAGATACGCAGTATTTT. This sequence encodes CASSSGLTTDTQYF.

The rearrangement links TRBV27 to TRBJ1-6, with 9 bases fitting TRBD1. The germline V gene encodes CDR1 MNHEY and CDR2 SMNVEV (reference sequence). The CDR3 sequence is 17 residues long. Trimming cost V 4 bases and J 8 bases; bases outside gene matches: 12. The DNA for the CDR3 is TGTGCCAGCAGTTACAGGGGGCCCGTAGTCGGGGATTCACCCCTCCACTTT. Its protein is CASSYRGPVVGDSPLHF.

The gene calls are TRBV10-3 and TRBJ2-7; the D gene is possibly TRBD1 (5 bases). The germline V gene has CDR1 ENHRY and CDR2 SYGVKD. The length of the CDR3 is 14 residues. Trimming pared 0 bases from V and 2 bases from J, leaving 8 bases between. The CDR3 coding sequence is TGTGCCATCAGTGAGTCGCCAGGGACCTACGAGCAGTACTTC. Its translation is CAISESPGTYEQYF.